This T cell receptor beta chain appears in the sequencing data of a study of blood T cell repertoires in COVID-19. For the study at large: Nucleic acid was either cDNA or gDNA, and it came from T cells, B-cell-depleted T cells, or PBMCs.

Sequencing was performed with immunoSEQ multiplex PCR; in TCRdb, only in-frame clones are kept and a portion is missing. The sample lists approximately 330,000 clones, roughly 90% occurring once. Sequencing was done on a sample of PBMCs or T cells enriched from blood (not recorded which). The source of this sequence is a woman in her 30s who had recovered from COVID-19.

The CDR3 DNA sequence: TGTGCCGGTCGTAGGGGATGGAACACTGAAGCTTTCTTT. As protein: CAGRRGWNTEAFF. V is TRBV6-5 and J is TRBJ1-1; the D gene is possibly TRBD1 (5 bases). Trimming took 11 bases from V and 1 from J, leaving 14 bases between them. The CDR3 has 13 amino acids. Germline V lookup: CDR1 MNHEY, CDR2 SVGAGI.